These 30 T cell receptor beta chains share one sample of origin, sequenced in a study of cytomegalovirus exposure and HLA in healthy donors. PCR involved 60 Vbeta and 13 Jbeta primers. Clones were read by immunoSEQ multiplex PCR, and TCRdb kept only the in-frame ones, dropping some. The profile covers 180,000 or so clones, with 80% to 90% appearing a single time and about 9.3% taken by the ten largest. Sequencing used PBMCs. The source of these receptors is a man aged 18 to 30 in good health and CMV-seropositive.

The chain links TRBV6-5 to TRBJ1-2; possibly TRBD1 for D (5 bases). This CDR3 comprises 11 residues. Germline V CDR1 and CDR2: MNHEY, SVGAGI. Between the trimmed V and J ends, which lost 7 bases and 5 bases, there was a span of 8 bases. In nucleotides, the CDR3 is TGTGCCAGCAATTCAGGGTATGGCTACACCTTC. This codes for CASNSGYGYTF.

This sequence joins TRBV19 and TRBJ2-2; a possible D gene is TRBD2 (6 bases). The CDR3 loop spans 14 amino acids. Germline CDR1 LNHDA, CDR2 SQIVND (reference sequence). V lost 5 bases to trimming and J lost 6 bases, with 13 bases between them. As DNA, the CDR3 is TGTGCCAGTAGTTTTAGACGGGGGTCCGGGGAGCTGTTTTTT. Its translation: CASSFRRGSGELFF.

The rearrangement links TRBV19 to TRBJ2-1, with 11 positions matching TRBD2. Germline CDR1 is LNHDA and CDR2 is SQIVND (reference sequence). The V and J ends lost 7 bases and 5 bases, in that order; junction bases with no gene match: 7. This CDR3 spans 15 amino acids. The CDR3 coding sequence is TGTGCCAGTACCCAGATAGCGGGGGGGAACAATGAGCAGTTCTTC. Translating it yields CASTQIAGGNNEQFF.

This clone was recorded a few times. The chain couples TRBV4-2 to TRBJ1-1; weak D call: TRBD1 (5 bases). V was trimmed by 0 bases and J by 5 bases, leaving 13 bases between them. This CDR3 spans 15 amino acids. Germline V gene sequence: CDR1 LGHNA, CDR2 YNFKEQ. The CDR3 sequence: CASSQDFSTETEAFF. Written as DNA, the CDR3 is TGTGCCAGCAGCCAAGATTTTTCGACAGAGACTGAAGCTTTCTTT.

The table lists this clone with a count of one. J is TRBJ2-7 and V is TRBV5-8, with D possibly being TRBD2 (5 bases). The CDR3 is made up of 16 amino acids. V was clipped by 2 bases and J by 3 bases, with 18 bases between them. Germline CDR1 is SGHTS and CDR2 is YDEGEE. This chain's CDR3 is CASSLGGRTYHYEQYF. The CDR3 bases are TGTGCCAGCAGCTTAGGTGGCCGGACTTATCACTACGAGCAGTACTTC. The full variable domain, completed using reference TRBV5-8 and TRBJ2-7, is EAGVTQSPTHLIKTRGQQATLRCSPISGHTSVYWYQQALGLGLQFLLWYDEGEERNRGNFPPRFSGRQFPNYSSELNVNALELEDSALYLCASSLGGRTYHYEQYFGPGTRLTVT.

Ten or more counts support this clone. The chain carries TRBV4-1 and TRBJ1-4; 12 bases are shared with TRBD1. Germline assignment: CDR1 MGHRA and CDR2 YSYEKL. J was trimmed by 13 bases and V by 4 bases; bases with no gene match: 13. This CDR3 contains 16 residues. The CDR3 DNA reads as TGCGCCAGCAGCCCCTCCCCCGGGACAGGGGGCGCAGGACTGTTTTTT. Protein: CASSPSPGTGGAGLFF.

This chain uses TRBV7-3 with TRBJ1-1; unclear D gene. Germline V CDR1 and CDR2: SGHTA, FQGTGA. Trimming took 2 bases from V and 5 from J, leaving 9 bases between them. The CDR3 length is 13 residues. The CDR3 sequence: CASSLDQLTEAFF. Written as DNA, the CDR3 is TGTGCCAGCAGCTTAGATCAGTTGACTGAAGCTTTCTTT.

DNA for the CDR3: TGCGCCAGCAGCCAAGACAGGAGGGAGGCCCAGTACTTC. This sequence encodes CASSQDRREAQYF. The chain recombines TRBV4-3 with TRBJ2-5; maybe TRBD2 (6 bases). The CDR3 contains 13 residues. Looked up from germline, CDR1 is LGHNA and CDR2 is YSLEER. The V end was cut by 0 bases, the J end by 9 bases, with 11 bases between.

The chain is built from TRBV19 and TRBJ2-3; possible D gene TRBD2, 7 bases. Germline V CDR1 and CDR2: LNHDA, SQIVND (reference sequence). The CDR3 is 14 amino acids. The V end lost 6 bases, the J end lost 3 bases, and 13 bases lay between the germline ends. The CDR3 loop reads CASSGGRVTDTQYF. The CDR3 nucleotides read TGTGCCAGTAGCGGGGGGCGTGTAACAGATACGCAGTATTTT.

The chain combines TRBV25-1 with TRBJ2-5, with 7 bases identical to TRBD2. From germline, CDR1 is MGHDK and CDR2 SYGVNS. V was clipped by 0 bases and J by 5 bases; unmatched bases: 9. The CDR3 loop spans 16 amino acids. The CDR3 nucleotides are TGTGCCAGCAGTGAATACACGGGGGGAGGGATCGAGACCCAGTACTTC. It specifies CASSEYTGGGIETQYF.

V and J are TRBV10-3 and TRBJ1-1; 8 bases are a match to TRBD1. The CDR3 runs to 16 residues. J lost 5 bases, V lost 5 bases, and 13 bases had no gene match. The germline V gene has CDR1 ENHRY and CDR2 SYGVKD. This CDR3 is CAISKTGGGWGTEAFF. The DNA of the CDR3 is TGTGCCATCAGTAAAACAGGGGGTGGGTGGGGTACTGAAGCTTTCTTT.

The chain couples TRBV9 to TRBJ2-1; TRBD2 matches at 8 bases. The V gene end was trimmed by 4 bases and the J gene end by 7 bases; junction bases not matched to a gene: 10. Germline CDR1 reads SGDLS; CDR2 reads YYNGEE. The CDR3 extends over 15 amino acids. DNA for the CDR3: TGTGCCAGCAGCCCCACCCCGGGGGGGGGTAATGAGCAGTTCTTC. Its translation: CASSPTPGGGNEQFF. The complete variable domain, with remaining parts taken from reference TRBV9 and TRBJ2-1, reads DSGVTQTPKHLITATGQRVTLRCSPRSGDLSVYWYQQSLDQGLQFLIQYYNGEERAKGNILERFSAQQFPDLHSELNLSSLELGDSALYFCASSPTPGGGNEQFFGPGTRLTVL.

The gene calls are TRBV5-1 and TRBJ2-5; the match to TRBD1 covers 10 bases. This CDR3 is built from 14 residues. Germline V gene data show CDR1 as SGHRS and CDR2 as YFSETQ. Losses at the gene ends were 6 bases for V and 4 bases for J; bases not matched to a gene: 6. DNA for the CDR3: TGCGCCAGCACTGACAGGGGGCGATTAGAGACCCAGTACTTC. The encoded protein is CASTDRGRLETQYF.

The chain carries TRBV6-5 and TRBJ1-1; TRBD1 agrees at 8 bases. The V gene's germline CDR1 is MNHEY and CDR2 SVGAGI. V lost 2 bases, J lost 1 base, and 6 bases stayed unmatched. The CDR3 runs 16 residues. Written as DNA, the CDR3 is TGTGCCAGCAGTTACCGCAGGGGGCGAGGGAACACTGAAGCTTTCTTT. This translates into CASSYRRGRGNTEAFF.

The genes are TRBV27 and TRBJ1-4; weak D call: TRBD1 (6 bases). Germline V lookup: CDR1 MNHEY, CDR2 SMNVEV (reference sequence). The CDR3 totals 14 residues. The V end lost 5 bases, the J end lost 8 bases, and 15 bases lay between the germline ends. Here the CDR3 reads CASSPRQVGEKLFF. In DNA, the CDR3 is TGTGCCAGCAGTCCCCGACAGGTTGGAGAAAAACTGTTTTTT.

The chain carries TRBV18 and TRBJ2-5, with D tentatively TRBD2 (6 bases). The CDR3 is 13 amino acids. V shed 2 bases and J shed 5 bases, with 9 bases lying between them. CDR1 and CDR2 (germline): KGHSH, LQKENI. CDR3 sequence: CASSPSGLETQYF. CDR3 DNA: TGTGCCAGCTCACCAAGCGGGCTGGAGACCCAGTACTTC.

The CDR3: CASSLVPGEWGTDTQYF. The CDR3 DNA is TGTGCCAGCAGCTTAGTCCCCGGGGAGTGGGGCACAGATACGCAGTATTTT. The chain couples TRBV7-2 to TRBJ2-3; D is perhaps TRBD2 (5 bases). CDR3 size: 17 residues. Trimming pared 1 base from V and 1 base from J, leaving 15 bases between. The germline gives CDR1 SGHTA, CDR2 FQGNSA. Variable domain in full (rest from reference TRBV7-2 and TRBJ2-3): GAGVSQSPSNKVTEKGKDVELRCDPISGHTALYWYRQSLGQGLEFLIYFQGNSAPDKSGLPSDRFSAERTGGSVSTLTIQRTQQEDSAVYLCASSLVPGEWGTDTQYFGPGTRLTVL.

J is TRBJ2-7 and V is TRBV7-2; 10 bases fit TRBD2. J lost 6 bases, V lost 0 bases, and 5 bases had no gene match. This CDR3 region has 15 residues. Germline values: CDR1 SGHTA, CDR2 FQGNSA. The CDR3 spells CASSLAGLAGVEQYF. CDR3 nucleotides: TGTGCCAGCAGCTTAGCCGGTCTAGCGGGGGTCGAGCAGTACTTC.

This rearrangement joins TRBV2 to TRBJ2-7; 8 bases fit TRBD2. This CDR3 is built from 15 residues. J was trimmed by 5 bases and V by 10 bases; bases with no gene match: 16. Germline CDR1 SNHLY, CDR2 FYNNEI. The CDR3: CAIAVSGRVDHEQYF. The CDR3 DNA follows: TGTGCCATCGCGGTATCCGGGAGGGTTGACCACGAGCAGTACTTC.

The V and J genes are TRBV27 and TRBJ2-3, with D unclear. Trimming shortened V by 4 bases and J by 2 bases, and 4 bases separated the two germline ends. CDR3 length: 12 residues. In germline, CDR1 is MNHEY, CDR2 SMNVEV (reference sequence). CDR3 amino acids: CASSSNTDTQYF. The CDR3 DNA follows: TGTGCCAGCAGTTCAAACACAGATACGCAGTATTTT.

The chain is built from TRBV7-8 and TRBJ1-1, with TRBD1 matching over 8 bases. Per germline, CDR1 SGHVS and CDR2 FQNEAQ. V lost 4 bases and J lost 5; bases outside the gene matches: 9. The CDR3 has 15 amino acids. The CDR3, as DNA: TGTGCCAGCAGCTCCCTTCGGACAGGGAGGACTGAAGCTTTCTTT. This encodes CASSSLRTGRTEAFF.

The genes are TRBV6-4 and TRBJ2-2; 7 bases map to TRBD1. The CDR3 spans 19 residues. CDR1 is MRHNA, CDR2 SNTAGT, per germline. J was trimmed by 0 bases and V by 5 bases; bases with no gene match: 15. In DNA, the CDR3 is TGTGCCAGCAGTCCGACAGGGTTCGGGAAATTTGCGAACACCGGGGAGCTGTTTTTT. Amino acids: CASSPTGFGKFANTGELFF.

This chain connects TRBV5-1 to TRBJ2-7; maybe TRBD1 (6 bases). V lost 3 bases and J 2 bases, leaving 15 bases between the germline ends. The CDR3 is made up of 15 amino acids. The germline V gene has CDR1 SGHRS and CDR2 YFSETQ. The CDR3 loop is CASSSTGAFPYEQYF. CDR3 nucleotides: TGCGCCAGCAGCTCGACAGGTGCTTTTCCCTACGAGCAGTACTTC.

The rearrangement joins TRBV11-2 to TRBJ2-7; 8 positions agree with TRBD2. The CDR3 consists of 15 residues. Germline loops: CDR1 SGHAT, CDR2 FQNNGV. Germline trimming cut 5 bases from V and 3 bases from J; bases unmatched to any gene: 9. The CDR3 bases are TGTGCCAGCAGCCAACGAGCGGGGGCCAGCTACGAGCAGTACTTC. It specifies CASSQRAGASYEQYF.

The gene calls are TRBV19 and TRBJ1-4, with 10 bases matching TRBD1. V trimming: 4 bases; J trimming: 5 bases; junction bases outside the gene matches: 7. CDR1 is LNHDA, CDR2 SQIVND, per germline (reference sequence). The CDR3 spans 16 residues. This CDR3 reads CASSTSRTGGNEKLFF. In nucleotides, the CDR3 is TGTGCCAGTAGTACCTCTCGGACAGGGGGAAATGAAAAACTGTTTTTT.

The V and J genes are TRBV5-6 and TRBJ2-2; the match to TRBD1 covers 8 bases. The CDR3 is made up of 15 amino acids. Trimming at V came to 5 bases and at J to 6 bases, leaving 9 bases not matched to a gene. The germline V gene has CDR1 SGHDT and CDR2 YYEEEE. The CDR3 bases are TGTGCCAGCAGTCGTGGACAGGGCGGGGCCGGGGAGCTGTTTTTT. This sequence encodes CASSRGQGGAGELFF.

About this clone itself: The sample has other DNA sequences that encode this CDR3 too. The chain employs TRBV27 and TRBJ2-3, with TRBD1 as a possible D gene (6 bases). Germline V gene lookup returns CDR1 MNHEY and CDR2 SMNVEV (reference sequence). V was pared by 7 bases and J by 4 bases, with 21 bases between. The CDR3 contains 16 residues. CDR3 sequence reads: CASTLRGTIGADTQYF. The CDR3 bases are TGTGCCAGCACACTAAGAGGGACAATCGGAGCAGATACGCAGTATTTT.

The chain joins TRBV2 to TRBJ1-2; no definite D call. The V and J ends lost 2 bases and 4 bases respectively, with 14 bases between them. Germline V CDR1 and CDR2: SNHLY, FYNNEI. There are 15 residues in the CDR3. The CDR3 protein is CASSELAPTLYGYTF. CDR3 nucleotide sequence: TGTGCCAGCAGTGAATTGGCACCAACCCTCTATGGCTACACCTTC.

This clone was found a few times. The chain is built from TRBV6-4 and TRBJ2-1, with 11 bases identical to TRBD2. CDR1 is MRHNA, CDR2 SNTAGT, per germline. The CDR3 is 15 residues long. With 4 bases clipped from V and 4 bases from J, the junction kept 3 bases outside the gene matches. The CDR3 DNA follows: TGTGCCAGCAGTGGGACTAGCGGGCATTACAATGAGCAGTTCTTC. It codes for CASSGTSGHYNEQFF.

This chain uses TRBV6-5 with TRBJ1-2; D unresolved. V dropped 3 bases and J dropped 2 bases, with 7 bases sitting between them. Per germline, CDR1 MNHEY and CDR2 SVGAGI. CDR3 length: 13 amino acids. The CDR3 region is CASSYTENYGYTF. CDR3 DNA: TGTGCCAGCAGTTATACGGAGAACTATGGCTACACCTTC.